This TCR beta chain was identified during a study of cytomegalovirus exposure and HLA in healthy donors. Only one count was recorded for this clone. Unmatched junction bases numbered 10, after V lost 2 bases and J lost 0 bases. The V gene's germline CDR1 is MGHRA and CDR2 YSYEKL. CDR3 size: 17 residues. PCR was performed using 60 Vbeta and 13 Jbeta primers. Profiling relied on immunoSEQ multiplex PCR, and the TCRdb table lists in-frame clones only, not all of them. Of roughly 100,000 clones listed, less than 85% are singletons. This chain links TRBV4-1 with TRBJ2-7, with 7 bases aligning to TRBD2. The specimen sequenced was PBMCs. This clonotype was obtained from a middle-aged man in good health and CMV-seronegative. The CDR3 region has the DNA TGCGCCAGCAGCCAATTAAGCGGGACCCAATTCTCCTACGAGCAGTACTTC. This encodes CASSQLSGTQFSYEQYF.